This T cell receptor beta chain was profiled in a study of T cells in Graves' hyperthyroidism and ophthalmopathy. Findings and caveats of the study: Most thyroid clonotypes expanded above 0.001 appeared in blood too.

TCR beta CDR3 regions were amplified from RNA transcripts. The TCR CDR3 first-round RT-PCR relied on the HTBI primer set. From the multiplex PCR reads, TCRdb called clonotypes with MiXCR, one entry per CDR3 protein. The data show hundreds of thousands of distinct CDR3 sequences, 15% to 20% seen once. Many counts were recorded for this clonotype. Its antigen is as yet unknown. Between the trimmed V and J ends, which lost 0 bases and 4 bases, there was a span of 7 bases. The germline CDR1 and CDR2 sequences are KGHSH and LQKENI. This CDR3 comprises 13 residues. Graves' hyperthyroidism was deemed stable given no ophthalmopathy progression within 18 months.

The receptor was derived from a woman aged 25-40 years with Graves' hyperthyroidism. This chain joins TRBV18 and TRBJ2-7; D not resolved. Source material: blood. CDR3 residues: CASSPPAEYEQYF. The DNA for the CDR3 is TGTGCCAGCTCACCACCGGCGGAGTACGAGCAGTACTTC. Full variable domain (outside the CDR3, taken from reference TRBV18 and TRBJ2-7): NAGVMQNPRHLVRRRGQEARLRCSPMKGHSHVYWYRQLPEEGLKFMVYLQKENIIDESGMPKERFSAEFPKEGPSILRIQQVVRGDSAAYFCASSPPAEYEQYFGPGTRLTVT.